The 32 T cell receptor beta chains below come from one sample, sequenced in a study of blood T cell repertoires in COVID-19 (dated by TCRdb to about 2020). To prepare the library, the immunoSEQ multiplex PCR assay was applied. Sourced from immuneACCESS, this table was stored by TCRdb with only in-frame sequences that have V and J called. A share of the clones is absent; for the studies checked, an unresolved V gene accounts for under half, and the remainder has no known explanation. The sample profile shows 190,000 or so clones; around 87% of them were found once. Clones ranked in the top ten supply 0.55% to 0.8% of the sample. Input material: peripheral blood. These receptors came from a man aged 50-60 years with acute or convalescent COVID-19.

This rearrangement joins TRBV29-1 to TRBJ2-6; D is ambiguous. Trimming removed 1 base from V and 0 bases from J, with 10 bases in between. From germline, CDR1 is SQVTM and CDR2 ANQGSEA. The CDR3 runs 16 residues. The CDR3 nucleotides are TGCAGCGTTGAAGGCAGATCCGCCTCTGGGGCCAACGTCCTGACTTTC. Translating gives CSVEGRSASGANVLTF.

This chain connects TRBV10-3 to TRBJ2-7; 9 nucleotides match TRBD2. Germline CDR1 is ENHRY and CDR2 is SYGVKD. J gave up 4 bases and V 0 bases, and 4 bases lay outside the gene matches. The CDR3 runs to 15 residues. CDR3 nucleotide sequence: TGTGCCATCAGTGAGTCGACTAGCGGAACTTACGAGCAGTACTTC. Translation: CAISESTSGTYEQYF.

The chain carries TRBV29-1 and TRBJ2-1; 8 positions agree with TRBD1. Per the germline V gene, CDR1 is SQVTM and CDR2 is ANQGSEA. Germline trimming cut 0 bases from V and 8 bases from J; bases unmatched to any gene: 9. The CDR3 has 15 amino acids. The DNA for the CDR3 is TGCAGCGTTGAAGATAGAACAGGGGGTCGGGATGAGCAGTTCTTC. It is translated as CSVEDRTGGRDEQFF.

V and J are TRBV28 and TRBJ2-5; 9 positions agree with TRBD2. The CDR3 runs 15 residues. The germline CDR1 and CDR2 sequences are MDHEN and SYDVKM. J gave up 3 bases and V 3 bases, and 5 bases lay outside the gene matches. CDR3 amino acids: CASSLFSGGEETQYF. The CDR3 nucleotides are TGTGCCAGCAGTTTGTTTAGCGGGGGTGAAGAGACCCAGTACTTC. Drawing the rest from reference TRBV28 and TRBJ2-5, the complete variable domain is DVKVTQSSRYLVKRTGEKVFLECVQDMDHENMFWYRQDPGLGLRLIYFSYDVKMKEKGDIPEGYSVSREKKERFSLILESASTNQTSMYLCASSLFSGGEETQYFGPGTRLLVL.

This clone has a single count. V gene TRBV4-1 combines with J gene TRBJ1-6; tentative D call: TRBD1 (5 bases). The length of the CDR3 is 14 residues. The V end was cut by 1 base, the J end by 7 bases, with 8 bases between. CDR1 is MGHRA, CDR2 YSYEKL, per germline. CDR3 region: CASSQGGENSPLHF. CDR3 nucleotide sequence: TGCGCCAGCAGCCAAGGGGGGGAGAATTCACCCCTCCACTTT.

The CDR3: CAISQRDTQYF. CDR3 nucleotide sequence: TGTGCCATCAGTCAGAGGGATACGCAGTATTTT. The chain joins TRBV10-3 to TRBJ2-3; no firm D call. The CDR3 has 11 amino acids. In germline, CDR1 is ENHRY, CDR2 SYGVKD. V was cut by 5 bases and J by 6 bases, with 6 bases left in between.

The rearrangement joins TRBV7-9 to TRBJ2-2; 7 bases are a match to TRBD1. The CDR3 extends over 15 amino acids. Trimming cost V 5 bases and J 0 bases; bases outside gene matches: 3. Germline assignment: CDR1 SEHNR and CDR2 FQNEAQ (reference sequence). CDR3 bases: TGTGCCAGCAGCAAGACAGGGACGAACACCGGGGAGCTGTTTTTT. This gives the protein CASSKTGTNTGELFF.

This chain joins TRBV4-1 and TRBJ2-2; 9 bases line up with TRBD1. V lost 1 base and J lost 4; bases outside the gene matches: 7. The CDR3 loop spans 17 amino acids. From germline, CDR1 is MGHRA and CDR2 YSYEKL. CDR3 in amino acids: CASSQGETGGFTGELFF. CDR3 nucleotides: TGCGCCAGCAGCCAAGGCGAGACAGGGGGTTTCACCGGGGAGCTGTTTTTT.

The chain joins TRBV4-1 to TRBJ1-5; 8 bases line up with TRBD1. Germline V gene sequence: CDR1 MGHRA, CDR2 YSYEKL. This CDR3 is built from 15 residues. V gave up 3 bases and J gave up 5 bases; unmatched junction bases: 6. CDR3 coding DNA: TGCGCCAGCAGCCAGACAGGACAGGGATATCAGCCCCAGCATTTT. It encodes CASSQTGQGYQPQHF.

V is TRBV6-5 and J is TRBJ1-5, with D hard to call. Trimming took off 9 bases at V and 6 bases at J, with 12 bases between the two ends. The CDR3 contains 12 residues. CDR1 is MNHEY and CDR2 is SVGAGI in the germline V gene. CDR3 nucleotides: TGTGCCAGTGGGCGTTTTGGTCAGCCCCAGCATTTT. Amino acid sequence: CASGRFGQPQHF.

This clone was seen just once. J is TRBJ1-5 and V is TRBV28; 10 positions agree with TRBD1. The CDR3 has 16 amino acids. Germline trimming cut 6 bases from V and 3 bases from J; bases unmatched to any gene: 8. Germline lookup yields CDR1 MDHEN and CDR2 SYDVKM. The CDR3, as DNA: TGTGCCAGCAGAGTATCCAGACAGGGGGCCAATCAGCCCCAGCATTTT. Its translation: CASRVSRQGANQPQHF.

The rearrangement joins TRBV30 to TRBJ2-3, with 8 bases that match TRBD2. CDR1 and CDR2 from the germline V gene are GTSNPN and SVGIG (reference sequence). V shed 2 bases, J shed 6 bases, and the junction held 4 bases outside the gene matches. The CDR3 extends over 13 amino acids. CDR3 residues: CAWSYGGEDTQYF. In DNA form, the CDR3 reads TGTGCCTGGAGTTACGGGGGGGAGGATACGCAGTATTTT.

The V and J genes are TRBV28 and TRBJ1-1, with 7 bases lining up with TRBD1. J lost 6 bases, V lost 3 bases, and 7 bases had no gene match. The CDR3 length is 14 residues. Germline V CDR1 and CDR2: MDHEN, SYDVKM. The CDR3 spells CASSFARGVAEAFF. The CDR3 DNA follows: TGTGCCAGCAGTTTCGCCAGGGGGGTAGCTGAAGCTTTCTTT.

CDR3 amino acids: CASTEGSGVNTEAFF. The CDR3, as DNA: TGTGCCAGCACCGAGGGATCCGGAGTAAACACTGAAGCTTTCTTT. J is TRBJ1-1 and V is TRBV9; D call uncertain. Germline assignment: CDR1 SGDLS and CDR2 YYNGEE. V was cut by 6 bases and J by 2 bases, with 17 bases left in between. This CDR3 is built from 15 residues. Combining the CDR3 with reference TRBV9 and TRBJ1-1 gives the whole variable domain DSGVTQTPKHLITATGQRVTLRCSPRSGDLSVYWYQQSLDQGLQFLIQYYNGEERAKGNILERFSAQQFPDLHSELNLSSLELGDSALYFCASTEGSGVNTEAFFGQGTRLTVV.

This CDR3 reads CSPMSRDRGRLTYEQYV. CDR3 in DNA: TGCAGCCCAATGTCCCGGGACAGGGGGAGGTTGACCTACGAGCAGTACGTC. The J gene is TRBJ2-7, the V gene TRBV29-1; 11 bases line up with TRBD1. Trimming cost V 8 bases and J 2 bases; bases outside gene matches: 17. This CDR3 is 17 amino acids long. Germline assignment: CDR1 SQVTM and CDR2 ANQGSEA.

As for this clone: The sample carries other DNA sequences with the same CDR3. This chain connects TRBV5-1 to TRBJ2-3, with 8 nucleotides matching TRBD2. The ends lost 0 bases at V and 6 bases at J; junction bases unmatched: 3. The CDR3 consists of 14 residues. In germline, CDR1 is SGHRS, CDR2 YFSETQ. CDR3 amino acids: CASSLGTSGDTQYF. Here the CDR3 DNA reads TGCGCCAGCAGCTTGGGTACTAGCGGCGATACGCAGTATTTT.

J is TRBJ1-2 and V is TRBV19; D unresolved. CDR3 length: 12 residues. V was shortened by 1 base and J by 8 bases, with 8 bases between the two germline ends. From germline, CDR1 is LNHDA and CDR2 SQIVND (reference sequence). In nucleotides, the CDR3 is TGTGCCAGTAGTATAGGAGATTGGGGCTACACCTTC. This gives the protein CASSIGDWGYTF. Filled out from reference TRBV19 and TRBJ1-2, the complete variable domain reads DGGITQSPKYLFRKEGQNVTLSCEQNLNHDAMYWYRQDPGQGLRLIYYSQIVNDFQKGDIAEGYSVSREKKESFPLTVTSAQKNPTAFYLCASSIGDWGYTFGSGTRLTVV.

The chain links TRBV5-1 to TRBJ1-6; D is unclear. This CDR3 spans 15 amino acids. Germline V gives CDR1 SGHRS, CDR2 YFSETQ. Trimming took 0 bases from V and 7 from J, leaving 11 bases between them. The CDR3: CASSLGQLGNSPLHF. In DNA, the CDR3 is TGCGCCAGCAGCTTGGGCCAGCTAGGAAATTCACCCCTCCACTTT.

V and J are TRBV7-9 and TRBJ2-5; a possible D gene is TRBD2 (6 bases). The germline V gene has CDR1 SEHNR and CDR2 FQNEAQ (reference sequence). The CDR3 is 15 amino acids. Trimming took 0 bases from V and 4 from J, leaving 12 bases between them. The CDR3 region is CASSLAGGSRETQYF. CDR3 nucleotides: TGTGCCAGCAGCTTAGCGGGGGGTTCCAGAGAGACCCAGTACTTC.

The gene calls are TRBV18 and TRBJ1-5, with D hard to call. Germline values: CDR1 KGHSH, CDR2 LQKENI. The V end lost 2 bases, the J end lost 4 bases, and 9 bases lay between the germline ends. This CDR3 contains 14 residues. CDR3 DNA: TGTGCCAGCTCACCAGGGCAGCAAAATCAGCCCCAGCATTTT. This sequence encodes CASSPGQQNQPQHF.

This chain links TRBV19 with TRBJ1-5; tentative D call: TRBD1 (6 bases). CDR3 length: 14 residues. The V end lost 9 bases, the J end lost 5 bases, and 17 bases lay between the germline ends. Germline lookup yields CDR1 LNHDA and CDR2 SQIVND (reference sequence). CDR3 sequence reads: CASGTGLDYQPQHF. DNA for the CDR3: TGTGCCAGCGGAACAGGGTTAGATTATCAGCCCCAGCATTTT.

The V gene is TRBV7-3, the J gene TRBJ2-1, with a tentative D call TRBD2 (8 bases). This CDR3 has 19 residues. Trimming shortened V by 5 bases and J by 7 bases, and 30 bases separated the two germline ends. CDR1 is SGHTA and CDR2 is FQGTGA in the germline V gene. CDR3 sequence (DNA): TGTGCCAGCAGCAAAAACAATCCTACAGGGGCGGGAGGATTGAATGAGCAGTTCTTC. Amino acids: CASSKNNPTGAGGLNEQFF.

This chain uses TRBV6-2 or TRBV6-3 with TRBJ2-7; D may be TRBD1 (5 bases). Germline V gene sequence: CDR1 MNHEY, CDR2 SVGEGT. The V gene lost 6 bases and the J gene lost 2 bases, with 14 bases spanning the gap. This CDR3 is 14 amino acids long. This chain's CDR3 is CASSRLDKAYEQYV. DNA of the CDR3: TGTGCCAGCAGCCGCCTGGACAAGGCCTACGAGCAGTACGTC.

V and J are TRBV3-1 (or the pseudogene TRBV3-2) and TRBJ1-2; D uncertain. Looked up from germline, CDR1 is LGHDT and CDR2 is YNNKEL (reference sequence). Trimming removed 1 base from V and 7 bases from J, with 7 bases in between. There are 12 residues in the CDR3. The CDR3 coding sequence is TGTGCCAGCAGCCAAGGACGGGTTGGCTACACCTTC. This sequence encodes CASSQGRVGYTF.

This sequence joins TRBV10-3 and TRBJ2-3; 8 bases fit TRBD1. This CDR3 contains 14 residues. Germline V lookup: CDR1 ENHRY, CDR2 SYGVKD. V shed 6 bases and J 1 base; nucleotides not matched to a gene: 3. The CDR3 nucleotides are TGTGCCATCAGGACGGGACAGGGCACAGATACGCAGTATTTT. It encodes CAIRTGQGTDTQYF.

The V and J genes are TRBV27 and TRBJ2-2; no reliable D call. The CDR3 contains 14 residues. The V end lost 3 bases, the J end lost 2 bases, and 7 bases lay between the germline ends. Germline values: CDR1 MNHEY, CDR2 SMNVEV (reference sequence). Here the CDR3 reads CASSFLSNTGELFF. The CDR3 nucleotides read TGTGCCAGCAGTTTTCTGAGCAACACCGGGGAGCTGTTTTTT.

The chain links TRBV28 to TRBJ1-5, with 10 bases lining up with TRBD1. Germline trimming cut 2 bases from V and 6 bases from J; bases unmatched to any gene: 4. CDR3 length: 15 amino acids. In germline, CDR1 is MDHEN, CDR2 SYDVKM. The CDR3 nucleotides read TGTGCCAGCAGTTTAGTGACAGGGGGCGTTCAGCCCCAGCATTTT. Its protein product is CASSLVTGGVQPQHF. The variable domain in full, completed from reference TRBV28 and TRBJ1-5, reads DVKVTQSSRYLVKRTGEKVFLECVQDMDHENMFWYRQDPGLGLRLIYFSYDVKMKEKGDIPEGYSVSREKKERFSLILESASTNQTSMYLCASSLVTGGVQPQHFGDGTRLSIL.

V and J are TRBV28 and TRBJ2-3, with no clear D. This CDR3 has 12 amino acids. Germline lookup yields CDR1 MDHEN and CDR2 SYDVKM. V shed 5 bases and J shed 6 bases, with 9 bases lying between them. The CDR3 region is CASSITRDTQYF. In DNA form, the CDR3 reads TGTGCCAGCAGTATAACGCGCGATACGCAGTATTTT.

The chain is built from TRBV11-3 and TRBJ2-3, with 11 bases aligning to TRBD2. Germline V gene data show CDR1 as SGHNT and CDR2 as YENEEA. J lost 4 bases, V lost 2 bases, and 5 bases had no gene match. The CDR3 spans 16 residues. CDR3 loop: CASSLKLAGGPDTQYF. DNA of the CDR3: TGTGCCAGCAGCTTAAAATTAGCGGGGGGGCCAGATACGCAGTATTTT.

The chain recombines TRBV11-2 with TRBJ1-6, with a tentative D call TRBD1 (6 bases). V lost 0 bases, J lost 7 bases, and 10 bases lay in between. Germline lookup yields CDR1 SGHAT and CDR2 FQNNGV. There are 15 residues in the CDR3. The CDR3 bases are TGTGCCAGCAGCTTAGACCCAGGGGCAAATTCACCCCTCCACTTT. It translates to CASSLDPGANSPLHF.

J is TRBJ2-2 and V is TRBV5-6, with 8 bases matching TRBD2. The CDR3 is made up of 17 amino acids. J lost 0 bases, V lost 4 bases, and 8 bases had no gene match. The germline gives CDR1 SGHDT, CDR2 YYEEEE. Here the CDR3 reads CASSPPRAGANTGELFF. Here the CDR3 DNA reads TGTGCCAGCAGCCCACCAAGAGCGGGGGCGAACACCGGGGAGCTGTTTTTT.

The chain employs TRBV19 and TRBJ2-7; possible D gene TRBD2, 5 bases. V dropped 10 bases and J dropped 5 bases, with 18 bases sitting between them. The CDR3 consists of 13 residues. Germline V gene lookup returns CDR1 LNHDA and CDR2 SQIVND (reference sequence). The CDR3 DNA reads TGTGCCACCGAGAGGACTTTTCTAGACGAGCAGTACGTC. Residues: CATERTFLDEQYV.